The clone carrying this T cell receptor (beta chain) was counted at least ten times. Its antigen is undetermined. Both TRBC1 and TRBC2 were covered by a beta constant-region primer of two equimolar oligonucleotides. Four rounds of PCR amplified the ligated cDNA using nested alpha and beta constant-region primers plus SP2. TCRdb ran MiXCR on the UMI-ligation and nested PCR reads and lists one entry per CDR3 protein. The profile shows 15,000 to 20,000 distinct CDR3 sequences, roughly 8.7% of them singletons. This CDR3 has 12 residues. V lost 6 bases and J lost 6, with 14 bases in between. Germline assignment: CDR1 SQVTM and CDR2 ANQGSEA. Four subsets defined by CD45RA and CD27 were sorted after CD3, CD4, CD8 and live/dead staining. This sample was included in a study of naive and memory T cell subsets. Study observations and caveats: A clonotype means one alpha or beta sequence, not an alpha/beta pair. Naive and memory subsets had different power law exponents for TCR abundance.

This sequence originates from a human donor in good health. The V call is TRBV29-1, the J call TRBJ1-1; D is unresolved. Sequences were obtained from central memory CD8+ T cells from blood. CDR3 nucleotides: TGCAGCGTGGGTTCAGAGAGTTCTGAAGCTTTCTTT. Protein: CSVGSESSEAFF.